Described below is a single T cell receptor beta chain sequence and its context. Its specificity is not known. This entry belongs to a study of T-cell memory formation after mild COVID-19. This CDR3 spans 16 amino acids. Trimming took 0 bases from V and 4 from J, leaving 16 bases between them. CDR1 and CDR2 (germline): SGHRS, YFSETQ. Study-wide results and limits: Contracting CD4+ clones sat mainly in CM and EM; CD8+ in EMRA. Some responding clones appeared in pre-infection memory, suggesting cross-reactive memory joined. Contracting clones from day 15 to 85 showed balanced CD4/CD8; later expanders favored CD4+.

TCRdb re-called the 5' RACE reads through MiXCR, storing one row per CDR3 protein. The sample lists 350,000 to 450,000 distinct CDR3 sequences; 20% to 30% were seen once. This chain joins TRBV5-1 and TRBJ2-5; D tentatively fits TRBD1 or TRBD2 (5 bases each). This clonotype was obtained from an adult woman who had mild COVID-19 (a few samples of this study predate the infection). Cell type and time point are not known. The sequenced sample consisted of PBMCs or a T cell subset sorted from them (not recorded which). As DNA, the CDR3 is TGCGCCAGCAGCTTGGCTGGGACCAGGTCGTCAGAGACCCAGTACTTC. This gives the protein CASSLAGTRSSETQYF.